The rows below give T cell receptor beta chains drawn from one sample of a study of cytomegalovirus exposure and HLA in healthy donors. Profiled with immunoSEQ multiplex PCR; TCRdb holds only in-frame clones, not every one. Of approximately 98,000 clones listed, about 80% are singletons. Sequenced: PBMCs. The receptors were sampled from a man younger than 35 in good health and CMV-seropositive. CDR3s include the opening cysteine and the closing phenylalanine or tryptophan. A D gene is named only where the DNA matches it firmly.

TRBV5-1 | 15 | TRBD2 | CASSLSGASTDEQYF
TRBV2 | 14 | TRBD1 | CATEGTGAPYEQYF
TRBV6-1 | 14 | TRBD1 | CASSERGDRDGYTF
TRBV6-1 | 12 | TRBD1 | CASRGTGFEQYF
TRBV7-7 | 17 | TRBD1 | CASSLAPRSGGGETQYF
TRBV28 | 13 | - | CASTLSGSYEQYF
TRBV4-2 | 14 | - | CASSQEAFNYGYTF
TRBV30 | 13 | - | CAWSVQLNTEAFF
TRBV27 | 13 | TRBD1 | CASRRQGPYEQYF
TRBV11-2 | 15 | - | CASSLGRFRAEEQYF
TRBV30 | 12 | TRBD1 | CAWEDRIYGYTF
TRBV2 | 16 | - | CASSHRGGVSQETQYF
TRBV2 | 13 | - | CASSELKTLTQYF
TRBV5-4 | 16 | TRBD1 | CASSLRTGTYNSPLHF
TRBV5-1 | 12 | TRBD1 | CASRQGDNEQFF
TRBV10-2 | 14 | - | CASKRGFSNQPQHF
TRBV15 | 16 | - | CATSREYQGTTYEQYF
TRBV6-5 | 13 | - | CASRQGSYNEQFF
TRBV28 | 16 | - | CASSPIKIVSNQPQHF
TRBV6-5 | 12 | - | CASSYTGTEAFF
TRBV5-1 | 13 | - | CASSLDLGQLLHF
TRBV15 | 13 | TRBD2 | CATSRPAGFEQYF
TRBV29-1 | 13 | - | CSVFTQMNTEAFF
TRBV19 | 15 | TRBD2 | CASVTSGGTYNEQFF
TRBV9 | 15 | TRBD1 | CASSEGQVGGNTIYF
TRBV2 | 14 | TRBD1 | CASTEQGAVGELFF
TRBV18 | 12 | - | CASSPLEGSAFF
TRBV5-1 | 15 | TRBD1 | CASSLRTGRQETQYF
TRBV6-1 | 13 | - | CASSDQAIGGYTF